This record concerns one T cell receptor beta chain sequence. Its specificity is unknown. Primers for the PCR totalled 60 Vbeta and 13 Jbeta. TCRdb's copy holds only in-frame clones and misses some; the assay was immunoSEQ multiplex PCR. The sample lists approximately 140,000 clones; about 79% were seen once. These data originate in a study of cytomegalovirus exposure and HLA in healthy donors. At the level of the study: A previous analysis identified around 120 million unique TCR beta sequences derived from around 200 million T cells.

Trimming left V 1 base short and J 11 bases short, with 8 bases between. The CDR3 has 11 amino acids. CDR1 is SEHNR and CDR2 is FQNEAQ in the germline V gene (reference sequence). Regarding the study as a whole: TCR beta V- and J-gene trimming was later associated with a missense DCLRE1C variant. When analyzed later, the rates of TCR association showed variation by HLA locus, with DRB1 the most and HLA-C the fewest.

The origin of this receptor is a male donor in good health and CMV-seronegative. The chain employs TRBV7-9 and TRBJ1-1; D remains ambiguous. Sequenced material: PBMCs. CDR3 protein: CASSLVLEAFF. Here the CDR3 DNA reads TGTGCCAGCAGCTTAGTATTGGAGGCTTTCTTT.